Presented here are 27 T cell receptor beta chains from one specimen sequenced in a study of PD-L1 blockade in urothelial cancer. The assay was immunoSEQ multiplex PCR, and TCRdb's table has in-frame clones only and misses some. The table has about 55,000 clones, around 79% seen once; the top ten hold 4%. Indicated time point: pretreatment peripheral blood. Sequenced here: PBMCs, sampled around atezolizumab (anti-PD-L1) treatment. These receptors all come from a man in his 70s with urothelial cancer.

This clone was counted a single time. The chain employs TRBV7-2 and TRBJ1-1; D might be TRBD1 (6 bases). The V end lost 8 bases, the J end lost 7 bases, and 20 bases lay between the germline ends. The CDR3 loop spans 14 amino acids. From germline, CDR1 is SGHTA and CDR2 FQGNSA. The CDR3 here is CASRSGAESFEAFF. As DNA, the CDR3 is TGTGCCAGCCGATCAGGGGCTGAGTCTTTTGAAGCTTTCTTT.

The rearrangement uses TRBV11-2 and TRBJ2-3; a weak D match, TRBD1 (6 bases). Trimming stripped 0 bases from V and 4 bases from J, with 11 bases between. CDR3 length: 15 amino acids. Germline CDR1 SGHAT, CDR2 FQNNGV. CDR3 in DNA: TGTGCCAGCAGCTTAGATTCCAGGGGCCCAGATACGCAGTATTTT. It is translated as CASSLDSRGPDTQYF.

The chain joins TRBV7-2 to TRBJ1-1; D may be TRBD1 (5 bases). Germline loops: CDR1 SGHTA, CDR2 FQGNSA. V lost 5 bases, J lost 5 bases, and 12 bases lay in between. CDR3 size: 13 residues. CDR3 amino acids: CASSPDRRTEAFF. The DNA of the CDR3 is TGTGCCAGCAGCCCCGACAGACGGACTGAAGCTTTCTTT.

This rearrangement joins TRBV29-1 to TRBJ2-7; D remains ambiguous. The CDR3 runs 11 residues. Germline lookup yields CDR1 SQVTM and CDR2 ANQGSEA. The V and J ends lost 2 bases and 2 bases respectively, with 4 bases between them. This CDR3 reads CSVETAYEQYF. For the CDR3, the DNA is TGCAGCGTTGAAACAGCCTACGAGCAGTACTTC.

This clone came up once. The chain recombines TRBV19 with TRBJ2-3; TRBD1 is a possible D gene (9 bases). Deletions cut 4 bases from V and 6 bases from J, with 20 bases between. Germline CDR1 and CDR2: LNHDA and SQIVND (reference sequence). The CDR3 is 16 amino acids. The CDR3 nucleotides read TGTGCCAGTAGTAGAGCGGGGGACAGGGTTTGGGATACGCAGTATTTT. Amino acid sequence: CASSRAGDRVWDTQYF.

This chain connects TRBV29-1 to TRBJ2-4; 10 positions match TRBD1. After removal of 7 bases from V and 7 bases from J, the junction contained 7 bases not matched to a gene. Per the germline V gene, CDR1 is SQVTM and CDR2 is ANQGSEA. The CDR3 covers 13 residues. The CDR3 sequence is CSASTGGNNIQYF. The DNA for the CDR3 is TGCAGCGCCTCGACAGGGGGCAACAACATTCAGTACTTC.

Concerning this clone itself: Germline is not matched at one junction end, which may reflect a read error. The rearrangement links TRBV6-1 to TRBJ1-2; maybe TRBD1 (5 bases). The CDR3 loop spans 15 amino acids. The germline V gene has CDR1 MNHNS and CDR2 SASEGT. CDR3 amino acids: CASRDSRGFEYGYTF. CDR3 bases: TGTGCCAGCCGTGACAGCCGGGGGTTTGAGTATGGCTACACCTTC.

The chain is built from TRBV29-1 and TRBJ2-7; 13 nucleotides align to TRBD2. V lost 1 base to trimming and J lost 4 bases; unmatched junction nucleotides: 1. The CDR3 totals 14 residues. Germline loops: CDR1 SQVTM, CDR2 ANQGSEA. CDR3: CSVEATSGRYEQYF. As DNA, the CDR3 is TGCAGCGTTGAAGCGACTAGCGGGAGGTACGAGCAGTACTTC.

This clone was observed a handful of times. The sample contains more than one DNA sequence encoding this CDR3. The CDR3 here is CASSEASFSGPKFQYF. For the CDR3, the DNA is TGTGCCAGCAGTGAAGCCAGCTTTAGCGGCCCAAAGTTTCAGTACTTC. The V call is TRBV2, the J call TRBJ2-5, with TRBD2 as a possible D gene (6 bases). The V gene lost 0 bases and the J gene lost 11 bases, with 22 bases spanning the gap. CDR3 size: 16 residues. CDR1 and CDR2 (germline): SNHLY, FYNNEI.

The chain combines TRBV10-3 with TRBJ1-2; TRBD1 matches 8 bases. CDR1 is ENHRY, CDR2 SYGVKD, per germline. This CDR3 is built from 16 residues. V shed 3 bases and J 7 bases; nucleotides not matched to a gene: 13. The CDR3 region is CAISDDVTGGSRGYTF. The CDR3 nucleotides are TGTGCCATCAGTGATGATGTCACAGGGGGATCTCGTGGCTACACCTTC.

The J gene is TRBJ2-5, the V gene TRBV2; 11 bases fit TRBD2. This CDR3 has 14 residues. J was trimmed by 4 bases and V by 11 bases; bases with no gene match: 9. CDR1 and CDR2 (germline): SNHLY, FYNNEI. The CDR3 DNA reads as TGTGCCGGGAAGAGGCTAGCGGGAGGAGAGACCCAGTACTTC. Protein sequence: CAGKRLAGGETQYF.

This sequence joins TRBV5-6 and TRBJ2-7; TRBD1 matches at 10 bases. V was clipped by 3 bases and J by 5 bases; unmatched bases: 5. From germline, CDR1 is SGHDT and CDR2 YYEEEE. The CDR3 totals 14 residues. The CDR3 DNA sequence: TGTGCCAGCAGCTCCGGGACAGGGGTCCACGAGCAGTACTTC. It is translated as CASSSGTGVHEQYF.

In its sample, this clone was seen a few times. This chain's CDR3 is CASRASGRNEQYF. CDR3 DNA: TGTGCCAGCAGGGCTAGCGGGAGAAATGAGCAGTACTTC. The chain has TRBV27 and TRBJ2-7; 10 bases are a match to TRBD2. The germline V gene has CDR1 MNHEY and CDR2 SMNVEV (reference sequence). The ends lost 6 bases at V and 7 bases at J; junction bases unmatched: 6. CDR3 length equals 13 residues.

This clone was recorded once. The rearrangement uses TRBV19 and TRBJ2-5; TRBD1 aligns across 9 bases. The length of the CDR3 is 14 residues. The germline V gene has CDR1 LNHDA and CDR2 SQIVND (reference sequence). Germline trimming cut 4 bases from V and 3 bases from J; bases unmatched to any gene: 3. Here the CDR3 reads CASSRTGEEETQYF. CDR3 nucleotide sequence: TGTGCCAGTAGTAGGACAGGGGAGGAAGAGACCCAGTACTTC.

This rearrangement joins TRBV2 to TRBJ2-2; TRBD2 is a possible D gene (5 bases). Germline loops: CDR1 SNHLY, CDR2 FYNNEI. This CDR3 region has 14 residues. V shed 5 bases and J shed 1 base, with 8 bases lying between them. The CDR3 DNA is TGTGCCAGCAGTCCCACTAGGAACACCGGGGAGCTGTTTTTT. Translated: CASSPTRNTGELFF.

This clone was detected only a few times. V and J are TRBV7-9 and TRBJ1-2; TRBD1 matches at 7 bases. The V gene end was trimmed by 1 base and the J gene end by 1 base; junction bases not matched to a gene: 3. CDR1 and CDR2 (germline): SEHNR, FQNEAQ (reference sequence). This CDR3 has 15 residues. The CDR3 protein is CASSLGQGLNYGYTF. CDR3 in DNA: TGTGCCAGCAGCTTAGGACAGGGTCTTAACTATGGCTACACCTTC.

This clone showed up just once. The V call is TRBV5-4, the J call TRBJ2-5; 11 bases map to TRBD2. The CDR3 consists of 17 residues. V was clipped by 0 bases and J by 4 bases; unmatched bases: 8. The germline CDR1 and CDR2 sequences are SGHNT and YYREEE (reference sequence). The CDR3 sequence is CASSLGLAGGSLETQYF. CDR3 DNA: TGTGCCAGCAGCTTGGGGCTAGCGGGGGGATCCTTAGAGACCCAGTACTTC.

This clone appeared a few times. V usage is TRBV5-1 and J usage is TRBJ1-3, with TRBD1 as a possible D gene (5 bases). The CDR3 runs to 16 residues. Germline V gene sequence: CDR1 SGHRS, CDR2 YFSETQ. V was cut by 3 bases and J by 4 bases, with 17 bases left in between. In DNA, the CDR3 is TGCGCCAGCAGCTCCGATATCCAGGGAACAGGAAACACCATATATTTT. This encodes CASSSDIQGTGNTIYF.

V and J are TRBV7-2 and TRBJ1-1; D unresolved. Trimming removed 6 bases at V and 1 base at J, with 9 bases between. This CDR3 has 13 amino acids. Germline CDR1 and CDR2: SGHTA and FQGNSA. The CDR3 DNA follows: TGTGCCAGCAGTGGTCAGTGGAACACTGAAGCTTTCTTT. As protein: CASSGQWNTEAFF. Full variable domain (outside the CDR3, taken from reference TRBV7-2 and TRBJ1-1): GAGVSQSPSNKVTEKGKDVELRCDPISGHTALYWYRQSLGQGLEFLIYFQGNSAPDKSGLPSDRFSAERTGGSVSTLTIQRTQQEDSAVYLCASSGQWNTEAFFGQGTRLTVV.

The chain joins TRBV7-2 to TRBJ2-7, with TRBD2 matching 7 bases. This CDR3 spans 14 amino acids. CDR1 is SGHTA, CDR2 FQGNSA, per germline. Unmatched junction bases numbered 6, after V lost 1 base and J lost 6 bases. This CDR3 is CASSLEGGPGEQYF. CDR3 nucleotide sequence: TGTGCCAGCAGCTTAGAGGGAGGGCCAGGCGAGCAGTACTTC.

The gene calls are TRBV19 and TRBJ1-1; no reliable D call. The CDR3 covers 14 residues. Per germline, CDR1 LNHDA and CDR2 SQIVND (reference sequence). Trimming stripped 10 bases from V and 1 base from J, with 16 bases between. In DNA, the CDR3 is TGTGCCACCTCCTATGGGCTCCGGAACACTGAAGCTTTCTTT. Translating it yields CATSYGLRNTEAFF.

V usage is TRBV5-4 and J usage is TRBJ2-3; maybe TRBD1 (5 bases). The V and J ends lost 4 bases and 0 bases respectively, with 9 bases between them. CDR1 and CDR2 (germline): SGHNT, YYREEE (reference sequence). CDR3 size: 14 residues. This chain's CDR3 is CASSTTESTDTQYF. The CDR3 DNA is TGTGCCAGCAGCACGACAGAGAGCACAGATACGCAGTATTTT.

This clone was found many times. The chain combines TRBV19 with TRBJ1-6; TRBD1 agrees at 11 bases. The CDR3 runs 17 residues. Trimming at V came to 3 bases and at J to 6 bases, leaving 7 bases not matched to a gene. The germline CDR1 and CDR2 sequences are LNHDA and SQIVND (reference sequence). CDR3 DNA: TGTGCCAGTAGTATTACCGGGACAGGGGGAGGTAATTCACCCCTCCACTTT. As protein: CASSITGTGGGNSPLHF.

The chain carries TRBV11-2 and TRBJ2-1, with a weak D call TRBD1 (6 bases). The CDR3 length is 14 residues. Germline V gene lookup returns CDR1 SGHAT and CDR2 FQNNGV. V gave up 0 bases and J gave up 9 bases, with 12 bases separating them. The CDR3 region is CASSLDHRVAEQFF. The DNA for the CDR3 is TGTGCCAGCAGCTTAGACCACAGGGTGGCTGAGCAGTTCTTC.

J is TRBJ1-3 and V is TRBV4-3; TRBD1 is a possible D gene (6 bases). The germline V and J ends were trimmed by 0 bases and 1 base, with 16 bases remaining between them. Germline-derived CDR1 and CDR2 are LGHNA and YSLEER. This CDR3 is 18 amino acids long. The CDR3 nucleotides read TGCGCCAGCAGCCAAGATCATATTGCGGGGGCGTCTGGAAACACCATATATTTT. Translating gives CASSQDHIAGASGNTIYF.

The chain uses TRBV6-1 and TRBJ2-1; tentatively, D is TRBD2 (5 bases). Deletions cut 7 bases from V and 9 bases from J, with 22 bases between. Germline V lookup: CDR1 MNHNS, CDR2 SASEGT. The CDR3 is 15 amino acids. Here the CDR3 reads CASTGPIKGVGEQFF. CDR3 bases: TGTGCCAGCACGGGCCCCATAAAGGGAGTCGGTGAGCAGTTCTTC.

The J gene is TRBJ1-2, the V gene TRBV28; weak D call: TRBD1 (5 bases). The CDR3 spans 14 residues. V lost 1 base to trimming and J lost 5 bases, with 11 bases between them. Germline loops: CDR1 MDHEN, CDR2 SYDVKM. DNA of the CDR3: TGTGCCAGCAGTTTATCGGGGGGGAATTATGGCTACACCTTC. Its translation: CASSLSGGNYGYTF.